These 26 T cell receptor beta chains share one sample of origin, sequenced in a study of blood T cell repertoires in COVID-19. Sequencing was performed with immunoSEQ multiplex PCR; in TCRdb, only in-frame clones are kept and a portion is missing. The sample consists of under 80,000 clones, around four fifths of them appearing once. Sequencing input: peripheral blood. The receptors derive from a man between 65 and 80 years old with acute or convalescent COVID-19.

V and J are TRBV3-1 (or the pseudogene TRBV3-2) and TRBJ1-3; tentatively, D is TRBD1 (5 bases). Germline loops: CDR1 LGHDT, CDR2 YNNKEL (reference sequence). Trimming removed 1 base at V and 2 bases at J, with 9 bases between. The CDR3 contains 15 residues. In DNA form, the CDR3 reads TGTGCCAGCAGCCAAGGCTGGGGGGCTGGAAACACCATATATTTT. As protein: CASSQGWGAGNTIYF.

The chain carries TRBV10-1 and TRBJ2-7; tentatively, D is TRBD2 (5 bases). Per germline, CDR1 WNHNN and CDR2 SYGVQD (reference sequence). The CDR3 is 13 amino acids. The germline V and J ends were trimmed by 2 bases and 5 bases, with 10 bases remaining between them. CDR3 loop: CASSENPGDEQYF. The CDR3, as DNA: TGCGCCAGCAGTGAGAACCCCGGGGACGAGCAGTACTTC.

CDR3 loop: CASVRGFNEKLFF. Written as DNA, the CDR3 is TGTGCCAGCGTTAGGGGCTTTAATGAAAAACTGTTTTTT. The chain joins TRBV6-5 to TRBJ1-4; possible D gene TRBD1, 5 bases. V shed 8 bases and J shed 4 bases, with 11 bases lying between them. The CDR3 extends over 13 amino acids. Per the germline V gene, CDR1 is MNHEY and CDR2 is SVGAGI.

V usage is TRBV12-2 and J usage is TRBJ1-5; TRBD1 was called by the table and not checked on the DNA. TRBV12-2 is annotated as a pseudogene. CDR3 size: 17 residues. CDR3: CASRLADRVRFHQPQHF. The CDR3 nucleotides read TGTGCAAGTCGCTTAGCGGACAGGGTTCGGTTTCATCAGCCCCAGCATTTT.

This sequence joins TRBV4-2 and TRBJ2-7; 11 positions match TRBD1. V gave up 1 base and J gave up 4 bases; unmatched junction bases: 6. The germline CDR1 and CDR2 sequences are LGHNA and YNFKEQ. The CDR3 sequence is 16 residues long. CDR3 in amino acids: CASSQVAGTGGYEQYF. The CDR3 DNA is TGTGCCAGCAGCCAAGTGGCGGGGACAGGGGGTTACGAGCAGTACTTC.

The chain combines TRBV3-1 (or the pseudogene TRBV3-2) with TRBJ2-5, with 7 bases identical to TRBD1. Germline-derived CDR1 and CDR2 are LGHDT and YNNKEL (reference sequence). This CDR3 is 15 amino acids long. V lost 4 bases and J lost 2; bases outside the gene matches: 7. CDR3 sequence: CASSPKGTEQETQYF. The CDR3 DNA follows: TGTGCCAGCAGCCCCAAGGGGACAGAACAAGAGACCCAGTACTTC.

This sequence joins TRBV12-5 and TRBJ2-1, with TRBD2 matching over 10 bases. Germline V gene sequence: CDR1 LGHNT, CDR2 FRNRAP. V trimming: 3 bases; J trimming: 5 bases; junction bases outside the gene matches: 7. The CDR3 sequence is 16 residues long. CDR3 amino acids: CASGFLSGGAHNEQFF. The CDR3 DNA sequence: TGTGCTAGTGGTTTCCTAAGCGGGGGGGCCCACAATGAGCAGTTCTTC.

The V call is TRBV29-1, the J call TRBJ1-5; 7 bases fit TRBD1. The CDR3 runs 13 residues. V shed 4 bases, J shed 5 bases, and the junction held 5 bases outside the gene matches. CDR1 is SQVTM, CDR2 ANQGSEA, per germline. CDR3 sequence reads: CSVAGGFDQPQHF. For the CDR3, the DNA is TGCAGCGTTGCAGGGGGTTTCGATCAGCCCCAGCATTTT.

The chain recombines TRBV19 with TRBJ1-3; tentatively, D is TRBD1 (6 bases). Between the trimmed V and J ends, which lost 5 bases and 0 bases, there was a span of 11 bases. The length of the CDR3 is 15 residues. The germline CDR1 and CDR2 sequences are LNHDA and SQIVND (reference sequence). CDR3 in DNA: TGTGCCAGTAGTGTTGACAGGAACTCTGGAAACACCATATATTTT. Translating gives CASSVDRNSGNTIYF.

V and J are TRBV7-5 and TRBJ2-7; TRBD1 reflects the table's D call only, with no check against the DNA. TRBV7-5 is listed as a pseudogene. This CDR3 comprises 14 residues. The CDR3 region has the DNA TGTGCCAGAAGCGCCGGGACAGGACACTACGAGCAGTACTTC. Encoded protein: CARSAGTGHYEQYF.

The count of this clone is one. V and J are TRBV5-6 and TRBJ2-6, with D perhaps matching TRBD2 (6 bases). Germline lookup yields CDR1 SGHDT and CDR2 YYEEEE. This CDR3 has 15 amino acids. V lost 2 bases and J lost 2, with 8 bases in between. CDR3 residues: CASSLGGAGANVLTF. CDR3 sequence (DNA): TGTGCCAGCAGCTTAGGCGGGGCTGGGGCCAACGTCCTGACTTTC.

The chain combines TRBV6-1 with TRBJ1-2; D is unresolved. This CDR3 is 14 amino acids long. Deletions cut 2 bases from V and 4 bases from J, with 11 bases between. The V gene's germline CDR1 is MNHNS and CDR2 SASEGT. The CDR3 region is CASSENVPGYGYTF. The CDR3 DNA follows: TGTGCCAGCAGTGAAAACGTCCCCGGCTATGGCTACACCTTC.

The rearrangement joins TRBV6-1 to TRBJ1-2, with 7 bases that match TRBD1. V shed 0 bases and J 1 base; nucleotides not matched to a gene: 2. This CDR3 contains 15 residues. CDR1 MNHNS and CDR2 SASEGT come from the germline V gene. CDR3 region: CASSEAGTVNYGYTF. As DNA, the CDR3 is TGTGCCAGCAGTGAAGCCGGGACAGTTAACTATGGCTACACCTTC.

This clone appeared a single time. The chain has TRBV3-1 (or the pseudogene TRBV3-2) and TRBJ1-5, with no clear D. Trimming removed 0 bases from V and 6 bases from J, with 15 bases in between. This CDR3 has 16 amino acids. The V gene's germline CDR1 is LGHDT and CDR2 YNNKEL (reference sequence). In nucleotides, the CDR3 is TGTGCCAGCAGCCAAGAGCTACCGGGGTTGGGTCAGCCCCAGCATTTT. It yields the protein CASSQELPGLGQPQHF.

This chain uses TRBV29-1 with TRBJ2-7; TRBD1 matches at 7 bases. Germline V gene data show CDR1 as SQVTM and CDR2 as ANQGSEA. The CDR3 length is 13 residues. The junction had 4 bases not matched to a gene; V was cut back by 2 bases and J by 3 bases. CDR3 DNA sequence: TGCAGCGTTGAACCCCGACAGGGCTACGAGCAGTACTTC. This sequence encodes CSVEPRQGYEQYF.

The rearrangement links TRBV5-1 to TRBJ2-1; the match to TRBD1 covers 7 bases. This CDR3 has 14 amino acids. Germline trimming cut 4 bases from V and 3 bases from J; bases unmatched to any gene: 4. The V gene's germline CDR1 is SGHRS and CDR2 YFSETQ. CDR3 sequence reads: CASSPDRDYNEQFF. CDR3 nucleotide sequence: TGCGCCAGCAGCCCCGACAGGGACTACAATGAGCAGTTCTTC.

This clone was observed once. The chain recombines TRBV15 with TRBJ2-3; possible D gene TRBD1, 6 bases. Germline V gene sequence: CDR1 LNHNV, CDR2 YYDKDF (reference sequence). Trimming left V 5 bases short and J 2 bases short, with 17 bases between. The length of the CDR3 is 16 residues. The CDR3 here is CATSSGTPLSTDTQYF. The CDR3 nucleotides are TGTGCCACCAGCTCAGGGACACCTCTCTCCACAGATACGCAGTATTTT.

This sequence joins TRBV7-8 and TRBJ2-1, with 14 bases aligning to TRBD2. The length of the CDR3 is 19 residues. Germline V gives CDR1 SGHVS, CDR2 FQNEAQ. V lost 6 bases to trimming and J lost 0 bases; unmatched junction nucleotides: 10. The CDR3 DNA follows: TGTGCCAGCAGAGAAAGACTAGCGGGGGGGCGGAGCTCCTACAATGAGCAGTTCTTC. Translating gives CASRERLAGGRSSYNEQFF. Combining the CDR3 with reference TRBV7-8 and TRBJ2-1 gives the whole variable domain GAGVSQSPRYKVAKRGQDVALRCDPISGHVSLFWYQQALGQGPEFLTYFQNEAQLDKSGLPSDRFFAERPEGSVSTLKIQRTQQEDSAVYLCASRERLAGGRSSYNEQFFGPGTRLTVL.

This chain joins TRBV18 and TRBJ2-7; D is perhaps TRBD1 (6 bases). Germline V gene data show CDR1 as KGHSH and CDR2 as LQKENI. The CDR3 covers 15 residues. V was clipped by 3 bases and J by 2 bases, with 14 bases between them. As DNA, the CDR3 is TGTGCCAGCTCACCTGGCAGGGGAGCGACCTACGAGCAGTACTTC. Translating gives CASSPGRGATYEQYF.

CDR3 coding DNA: TGCGCCAGCAGCCCCCGGGGAGGGTGGGAAGAAGAAAAACTGTTTTTT. Amino acid sequence: CASSPRGGWEEEKLFF. This chain uses TRBV4-1 with TRBJ1-4, with unresolved D. Trimming removed 4 bases at V and 8 bases at J, with 20 bases between. The CDR3 is made up of 16 amino acids. Germline CDR1 and CDR2: MGHRA and YSYEKL.

The chain uses TRBV3-1 (or the pseudogene TRBV3-2) and TRBJ2-2, with D maybe TRBD2 (6 bases). The CDR3 has 14 amino acids. The V end was cut by 5 bases, the J end by 4 bases, with 11 bases between. Germline V gene lookup returns CDR1 LGHDT and CDR2 YNNKEL (reference sequence). CDR3 residues: CASSSRGSTGELFF. The DNA for the CDR3 is TGTGCCAGCAGCTCACGGGGGTCCACCGGGGAGCTGTTTTTT.

The chain has TRBV14 and TRBJ1-2; D call uncertain. The CDR3 extends over 16 amino acids. The germline gives CDR1 SGHDN, CDR2 FVKESK. V was clipped by 4 bases and J by 0 bases, with 15 bases between them. The CDR3 coding sequence is TGTGCCAGCAGCCCAGGCGTCGAAATGGCTAACTATGGCTACACCTTC. Its protein product is CASSPGVEMANYGYTF.

J is TRBJ1-3 and V is TRBV10-3, with a weak D call TRBD1 (5 bases). The length of the CDR3 is 12 residues. Germline values: CDR1 ENHRY, CDR2 SYGVKD. The CDR3 DNA reads TGTGGGGTCAGGGATTCCGGAAACACCATATATTTT. It codes for CGVRDSGNTIYF.

The chain combines TRBV28 with TRBJ2-7; 7 nucleotides match TRBD1. The CDR3 runs to 14 residues. Looked up from germline, CDR1 is MDHEN and CDR2 is SYDVKM. The J segment lost 2 bases and the V segment lost 3 bases, leaving 4 bases of the junction unmatched. The CDR3 is CASSLWQGAYEQYF. The CDR3 nucleotides read TGTGCCAGCAGTTTGTGGCAGGGGGCCTACGAGCAGTACTTC.

V usage is TRBV29-1 and J usage is TRBJ2-1, with a weak D call TRBD2 (6 bases). Trimming cost V 3 bases and J 3 bases, with 12 bases left between them. This CDR3 is 14 amino acids long. Germline CDR1 reads SQVTM; CDR2 reads ANQGSEA. CDR3 in amino acids: CSVDGGQGYNEQFF. DNA of the CDR3: TGCAGCGTTGACGGAGGGCAGGGCTACAATGAGCAGTTCTTC.

This chain connects TRBV4-1 to TRBJ2-3; 7 bases fit TRBD1. The germline V gene has CDR1 MGHRA and CDR2 YSYEKL. The CDR3 runs 15 residues. V lost 2 bases and J lost 0; bases outside the gene matches: 2. CDR3 loop: CASSQKDRSTDTQYF. The CDR3 coding sequence is TGCGCCAGCAGCCAAAAGGACAGGAGCACAGATACGCAGTATTTT.